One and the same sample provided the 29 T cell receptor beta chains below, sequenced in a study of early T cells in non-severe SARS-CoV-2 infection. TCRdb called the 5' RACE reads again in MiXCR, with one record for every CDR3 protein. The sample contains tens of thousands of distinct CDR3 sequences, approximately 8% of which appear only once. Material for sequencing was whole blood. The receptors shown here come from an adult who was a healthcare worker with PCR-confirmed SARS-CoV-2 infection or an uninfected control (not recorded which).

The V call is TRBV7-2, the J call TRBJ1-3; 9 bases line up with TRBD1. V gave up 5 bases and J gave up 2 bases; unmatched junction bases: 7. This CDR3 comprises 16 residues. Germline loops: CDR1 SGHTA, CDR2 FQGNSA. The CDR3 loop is CASSRSTGGPGNTIYF. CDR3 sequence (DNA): TGTGCCAGCAGCCGCTCCACAGGGGGCCCTGGAAACACCATATATTTT.

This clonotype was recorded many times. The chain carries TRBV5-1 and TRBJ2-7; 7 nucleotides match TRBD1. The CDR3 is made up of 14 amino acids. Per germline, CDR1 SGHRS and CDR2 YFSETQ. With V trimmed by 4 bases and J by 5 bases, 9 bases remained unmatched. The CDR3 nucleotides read TGCGCCAGCAGCCGGGACAGAACTGTCCACGAGCAGTACTTC. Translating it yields CASSRDRTVHEQYF. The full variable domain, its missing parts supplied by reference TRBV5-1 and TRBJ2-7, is KAGVTQTPRYLIKTRGQQVTLSCSPISGHRSVSWYQQTPGQGLQFLFEYFSETQRNKGNFPGRFSGRQFSNSRSEMNVSTLELGDSALYLCASSRDRTVHEQYFGPGTRLTVT.

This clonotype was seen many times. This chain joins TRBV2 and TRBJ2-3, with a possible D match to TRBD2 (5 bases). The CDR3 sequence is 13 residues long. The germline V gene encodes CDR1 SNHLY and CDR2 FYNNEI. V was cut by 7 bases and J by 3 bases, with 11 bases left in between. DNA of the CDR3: TGTGCCAGCATGAGGGTCGAGACAGATACGCAGTATTTT. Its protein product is CASMRVETDTQYF.

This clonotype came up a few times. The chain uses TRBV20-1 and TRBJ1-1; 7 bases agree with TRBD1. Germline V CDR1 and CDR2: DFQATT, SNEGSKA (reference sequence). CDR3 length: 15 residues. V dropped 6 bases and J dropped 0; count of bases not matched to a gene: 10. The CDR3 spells CSALTGQVMNTEAFF. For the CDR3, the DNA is TGCAGTGCGTTGACAGGACAGGTTATGAACACTGAAGCTTTCTTT.

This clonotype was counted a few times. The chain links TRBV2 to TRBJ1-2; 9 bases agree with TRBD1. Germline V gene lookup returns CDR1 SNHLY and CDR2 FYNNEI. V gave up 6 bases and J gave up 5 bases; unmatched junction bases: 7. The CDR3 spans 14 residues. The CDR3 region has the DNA TGTGCCAGCAGCCTACAGGGGGCCGGGTATGGCTACACCTTC. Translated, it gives CASSLQGAGYGYTF. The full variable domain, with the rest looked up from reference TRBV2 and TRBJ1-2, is EPEVTQTPSHQVTQMGQEVILRCVPISNHLYFYWYRQILGQKVEFLVSFYNNEISEKSEIFDDQFSVERPDGSNFTLKIRSTKLEDSAMYFCASSLQGAGYGYTFGSGTRLTVV.

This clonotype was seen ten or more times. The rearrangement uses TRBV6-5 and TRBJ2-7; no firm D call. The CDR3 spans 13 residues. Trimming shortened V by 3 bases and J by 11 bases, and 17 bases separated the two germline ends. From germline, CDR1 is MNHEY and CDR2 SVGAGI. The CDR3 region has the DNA TGTGCCAGCAGTTATGATTCCGGGTTTAAGAAGTACTTC. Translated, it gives CASSYDSGFKKYF.

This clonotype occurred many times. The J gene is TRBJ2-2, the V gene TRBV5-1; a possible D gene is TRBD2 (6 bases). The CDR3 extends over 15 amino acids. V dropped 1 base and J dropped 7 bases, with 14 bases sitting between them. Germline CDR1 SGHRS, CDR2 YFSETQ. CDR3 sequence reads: CASSLIRERGGELFF. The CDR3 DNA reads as TGCGCCAGCAGCTTGATCCGGGAGAGAGGCGGGGAGCTGTTTTTT.

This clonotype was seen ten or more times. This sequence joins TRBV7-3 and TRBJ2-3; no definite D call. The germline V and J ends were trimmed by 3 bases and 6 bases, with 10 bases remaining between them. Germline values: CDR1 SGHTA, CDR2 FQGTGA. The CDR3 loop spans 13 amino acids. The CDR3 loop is CASSFGYGDTQYF. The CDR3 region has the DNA TGTGCCAGCAGCTTTGGTTATGGGGATACGCAGTATTTT.

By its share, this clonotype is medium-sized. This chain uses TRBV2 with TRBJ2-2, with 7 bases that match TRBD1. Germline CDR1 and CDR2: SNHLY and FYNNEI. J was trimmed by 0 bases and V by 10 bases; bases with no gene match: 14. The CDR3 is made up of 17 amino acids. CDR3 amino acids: CATGTTRDRPNTGELFF. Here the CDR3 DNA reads TGTGCCACGGGGACAACAAGGGACAGACCGAACACCGGGGAGCTGTTTTTT.

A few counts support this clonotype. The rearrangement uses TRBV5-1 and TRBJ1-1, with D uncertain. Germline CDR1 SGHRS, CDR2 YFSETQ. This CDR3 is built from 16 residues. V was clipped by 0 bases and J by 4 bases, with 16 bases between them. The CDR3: CASSLGKGSGRTEAFF. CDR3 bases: TGCGCCAGCAGCTTGGGAAAAGGGTCGGGTCGCACTGAAGCTTTCTTT.

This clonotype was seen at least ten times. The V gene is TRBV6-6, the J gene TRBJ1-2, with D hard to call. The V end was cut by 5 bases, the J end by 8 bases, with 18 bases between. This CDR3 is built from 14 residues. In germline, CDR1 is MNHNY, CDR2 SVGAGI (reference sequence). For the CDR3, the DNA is TGTGCCAGCAGTCTGGACGGCGTCCTTGGGGGCTACACCTTC. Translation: CASSLDGVLGGYTF.

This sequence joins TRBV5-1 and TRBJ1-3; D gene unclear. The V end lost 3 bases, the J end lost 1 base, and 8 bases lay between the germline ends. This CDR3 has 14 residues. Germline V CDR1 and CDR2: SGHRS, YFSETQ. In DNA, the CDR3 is TGCGCCAGCAGCTCGAGCTCTTCTGGAAACACCATATATTTT. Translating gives CASSSSSSGNTIYF.

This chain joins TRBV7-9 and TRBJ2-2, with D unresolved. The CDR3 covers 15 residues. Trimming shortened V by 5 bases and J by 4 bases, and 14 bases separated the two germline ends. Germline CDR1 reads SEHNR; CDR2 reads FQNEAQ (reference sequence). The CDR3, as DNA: TGTGCCAGCAGCCCGACAACCCTGACCACCGGGGAGCTGTTTTTT. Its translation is CASSPTTLTTGELFF.

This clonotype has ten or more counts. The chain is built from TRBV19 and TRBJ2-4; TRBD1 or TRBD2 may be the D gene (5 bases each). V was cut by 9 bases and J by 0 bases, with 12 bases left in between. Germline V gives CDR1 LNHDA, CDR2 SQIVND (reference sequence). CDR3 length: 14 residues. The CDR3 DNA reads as TGTGCCAGCGGGCCAGGGAGAGCCAAAAACATTCAGTACTTC. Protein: CASGPGRAKNIQYF. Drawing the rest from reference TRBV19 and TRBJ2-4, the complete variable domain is DGGITQSPKYLFRKEGQNVTLSCEQNLNHDAMYWYRQDPGQGLRLIYYSQIVNDFQKGDIAEGYSVSREKKESFPLTVTSAQKNPTAFYLCASGPGRAKNIQYFGAGTRLSVL.

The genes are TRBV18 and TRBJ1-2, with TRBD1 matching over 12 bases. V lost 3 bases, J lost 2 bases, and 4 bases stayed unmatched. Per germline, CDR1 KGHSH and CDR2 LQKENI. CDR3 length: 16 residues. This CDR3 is CASSPGQGAFNYGYTF. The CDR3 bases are TGTGCCAGCTCACCGGGACAGGGGGCATTCAACTATGGCTACACCTTC.

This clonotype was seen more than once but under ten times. The CDR3 DNA follows: TGTGCCAGCAGCCCCGGGTCCCTGGGGACCCAGTACTTC. Translating it yields CASSPGSLGTQYF. V gene TRBV7-9 combines with J gene TRBJ2-5; D not certain. Germline CDR1 is SEHNR and CDR2 is FQNEAQ (reference sequence). The V end lost 5 bases, the J end lost 7 bases, and 14 bases lay between the germline ends. This CDR3 is built from 13 residues.

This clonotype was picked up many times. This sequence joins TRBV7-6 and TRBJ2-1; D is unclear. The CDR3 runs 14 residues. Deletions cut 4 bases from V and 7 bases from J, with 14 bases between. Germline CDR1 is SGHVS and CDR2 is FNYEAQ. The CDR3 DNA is TGTGCCAGCAGCTCCACCTCGAAAGGGAATGAGCAGTTCTTC. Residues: CASSSTSKGNEQFF.

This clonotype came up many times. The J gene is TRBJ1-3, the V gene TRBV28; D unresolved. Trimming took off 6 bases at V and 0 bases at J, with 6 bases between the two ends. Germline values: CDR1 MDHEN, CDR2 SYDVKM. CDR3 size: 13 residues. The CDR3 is CASRQSSGNTIYF. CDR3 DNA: TGTGCCAGCAGACAGAGCTCTGGAAACACCATATATTTT.

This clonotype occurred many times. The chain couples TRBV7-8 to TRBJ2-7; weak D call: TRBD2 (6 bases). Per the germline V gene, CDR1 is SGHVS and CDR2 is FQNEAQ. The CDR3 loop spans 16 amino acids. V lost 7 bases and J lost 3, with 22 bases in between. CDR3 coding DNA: TGTGCCAGCATCCCCCGGCGGCGGGACTCCTTCTACGAGCAGTACTTC. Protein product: CASIPRRRDSFYEQYF.

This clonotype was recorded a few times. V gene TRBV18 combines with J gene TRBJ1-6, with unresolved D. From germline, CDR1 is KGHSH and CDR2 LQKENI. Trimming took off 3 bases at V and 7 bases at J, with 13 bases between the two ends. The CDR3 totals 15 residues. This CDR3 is CASSPDVGWNSPLHF. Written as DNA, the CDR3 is TGTGCCAGCTCACCCGATGTAGGGTGGAATTCACCCCTCCACTTT.

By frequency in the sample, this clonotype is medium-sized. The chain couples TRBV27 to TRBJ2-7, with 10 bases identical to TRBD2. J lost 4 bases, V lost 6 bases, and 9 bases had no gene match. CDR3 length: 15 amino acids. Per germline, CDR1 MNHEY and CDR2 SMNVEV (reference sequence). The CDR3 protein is CASRGPSGSIYEQYF. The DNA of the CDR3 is TGTGCCAGCAGGGGGCCTAGCGGGAGTATTTACGAGCAGTACTTC.

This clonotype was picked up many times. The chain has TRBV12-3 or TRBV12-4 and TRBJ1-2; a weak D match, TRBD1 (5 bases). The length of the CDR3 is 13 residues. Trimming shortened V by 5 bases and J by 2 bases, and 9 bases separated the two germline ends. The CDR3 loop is CASSIGANYGYTF. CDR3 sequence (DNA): TGTGCCAGCAGTATCGGGGCGAACTATGGCTACACCTTC.

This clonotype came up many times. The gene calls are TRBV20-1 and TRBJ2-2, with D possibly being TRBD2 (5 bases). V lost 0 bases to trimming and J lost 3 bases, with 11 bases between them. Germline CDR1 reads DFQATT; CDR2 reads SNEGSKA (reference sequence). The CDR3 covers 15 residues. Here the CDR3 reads CSARDARTDTGELFF. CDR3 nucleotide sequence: TGCAGTGCTAGAGATGCAAGGACTGACACCGGGGAGCTGTTTTTT.

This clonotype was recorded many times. The CDR3 here is CASSPSTGRYQPQHF. Here the CDR3 DNA reads TGTGCCAGCAGCCCCAGCACAGGGCGATATCAGCCCCAGCATTTT. This chain uses TRBV7-9 with TRBJ1-5; D perhaps matches TRBD1 (6 bases). The CDR3 contains 15 residues. The germline gives CDR1 SEHNR, CDR2 FQNEAQ (reference sequence). The V end was cut by 5 bases, the J end by 5 bases, with 16 bases between.

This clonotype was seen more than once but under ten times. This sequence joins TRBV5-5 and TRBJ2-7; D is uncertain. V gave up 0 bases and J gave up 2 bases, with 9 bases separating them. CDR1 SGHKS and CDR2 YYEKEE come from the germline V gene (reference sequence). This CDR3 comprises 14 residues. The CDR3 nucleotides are TGTGCCAGCAGCTTGGCCGGACCACCCTACGAGCAGTACTTC. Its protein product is CASSLAGPPYEQYF.

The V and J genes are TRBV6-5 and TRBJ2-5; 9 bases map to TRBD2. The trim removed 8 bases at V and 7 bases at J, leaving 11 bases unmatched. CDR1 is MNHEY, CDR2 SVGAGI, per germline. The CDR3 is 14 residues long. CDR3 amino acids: CASRTQREVGTQYF. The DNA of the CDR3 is TGTGCCAGCCGGACACAGCGGGAGGTCGGGACCCAGTACTTC.

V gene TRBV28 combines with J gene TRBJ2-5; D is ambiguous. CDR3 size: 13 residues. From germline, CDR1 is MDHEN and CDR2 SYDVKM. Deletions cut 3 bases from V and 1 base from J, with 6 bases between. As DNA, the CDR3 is TGTGCCAGCAGTTTGTGGACCCAAGAGACCCAGTACTTC. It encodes CASSLWTQETQYF.

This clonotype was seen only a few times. Here the CDR3 DNA reads TGTGCCAGCAGCTTTACTTTACAGCAAGAGACCCAGTACTTC. It encodes CASSFTLQQETQYF. The chain uses TRBV5-4 and TRBJ2-5; D is uncertain. Germline V gene lookup returns CDR1 SGHNT and CDR2 YYREEE (reference sequence). Trimming stripped 2 bases from V and 2 bases from J, with 10 bases between. This CDR3 spans 14 amino acids.

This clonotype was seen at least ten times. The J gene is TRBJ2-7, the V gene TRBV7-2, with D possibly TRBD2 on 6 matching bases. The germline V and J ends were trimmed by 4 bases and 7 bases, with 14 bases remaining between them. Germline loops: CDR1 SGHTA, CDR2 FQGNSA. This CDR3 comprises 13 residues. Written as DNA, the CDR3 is TGTGCCAGCAGCTCGGACCGGAGGGGTGAGCAGTACTTC. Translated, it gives CASSSDRRGEQYF.